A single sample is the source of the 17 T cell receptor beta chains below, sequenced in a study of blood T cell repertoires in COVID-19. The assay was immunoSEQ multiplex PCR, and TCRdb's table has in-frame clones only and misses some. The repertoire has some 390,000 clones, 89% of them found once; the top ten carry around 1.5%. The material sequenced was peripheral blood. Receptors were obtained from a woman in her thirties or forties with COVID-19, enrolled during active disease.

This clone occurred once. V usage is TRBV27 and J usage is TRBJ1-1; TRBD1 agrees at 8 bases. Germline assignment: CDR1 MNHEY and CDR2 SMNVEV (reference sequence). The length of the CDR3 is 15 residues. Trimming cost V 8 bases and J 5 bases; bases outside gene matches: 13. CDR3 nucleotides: TGTGCCAGCGGCATCCAGGGGGCGCGAGGGACTGAAGCTTTCTTT. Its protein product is CASGIQGARGTEAFF.

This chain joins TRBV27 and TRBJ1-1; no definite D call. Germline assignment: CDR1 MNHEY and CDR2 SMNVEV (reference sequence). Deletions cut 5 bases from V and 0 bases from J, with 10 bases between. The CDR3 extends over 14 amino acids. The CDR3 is CASSPPNMNTEAFF. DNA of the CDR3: TGTGCCAGCAGTCCCCCGAACATGAACACTGAAGCTTTCTTT.

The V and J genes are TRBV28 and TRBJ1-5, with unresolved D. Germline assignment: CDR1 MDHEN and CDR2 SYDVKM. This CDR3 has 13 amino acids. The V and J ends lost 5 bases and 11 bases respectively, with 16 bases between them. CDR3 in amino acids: CASSGDGGMAQHF. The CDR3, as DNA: TGTGCCAGCAGTGGAGACGGTGGAATGGCCCAGCATTTT.

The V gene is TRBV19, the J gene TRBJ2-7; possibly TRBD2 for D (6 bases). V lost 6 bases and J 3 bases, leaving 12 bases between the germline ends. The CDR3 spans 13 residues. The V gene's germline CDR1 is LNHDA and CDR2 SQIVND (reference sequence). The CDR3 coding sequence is TGTGCCAGTAGCCGGAGGCGGGGCTACGAGCAGTACTTC. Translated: CASSRRRGYEQYF.

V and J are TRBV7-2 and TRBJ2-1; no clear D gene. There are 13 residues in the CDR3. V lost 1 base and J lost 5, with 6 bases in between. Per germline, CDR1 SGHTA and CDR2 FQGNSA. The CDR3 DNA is TGTGCCAGCAGCTTAGGCAGTCACAATGAGCAGTTCTTC. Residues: CASSLGSHNEQFF.

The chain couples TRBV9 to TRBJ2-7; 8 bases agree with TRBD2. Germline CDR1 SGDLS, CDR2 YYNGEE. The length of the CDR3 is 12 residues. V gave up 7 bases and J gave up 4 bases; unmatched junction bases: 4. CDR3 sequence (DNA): TGTGCCAGCGGAGGACTAGCATACGAGCAGTACTTC. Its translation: CASGGLAYEQYF.

The CDR3 region has the DNA TGTGCCAGCAGCGCAGGGGACCCCTACGAGCAGTACTTC. Amino acids: CASSAGDPYEQYF. V is TRBV28 and J is TRBJ2-7, with a tentative D call TRBD1 (6 bases). This CDR3 spans 13 amino acids. Germline CDR1 and CDR2: MDHEN and SYDVKM. Trimming removed 6 bases at V and 2 bases at J, with 11 bases between.

The CDR3, as DNA: TGTGCCATCAGTGACCCCGGCGTGACAGGGGCCAACGAGCAGTACTTC. Protein sequence: CAISDPGVTGANEQYF. V gene TRBV10-3 combines with J gene TRBJ2-7; 8 bases align to TRBD1. The V gene end was trimmed by 3 bases and the J gene end by 5 bases; junction bases not matched to a gene: 12. The CDR3 spans 16 residues. Germline V gene lookup returns CDR1 ENHRY and CDR2 SYGVKD.

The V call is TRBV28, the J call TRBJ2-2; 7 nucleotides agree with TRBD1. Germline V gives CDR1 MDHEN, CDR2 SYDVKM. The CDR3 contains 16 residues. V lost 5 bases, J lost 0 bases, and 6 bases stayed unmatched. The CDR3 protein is CASSPPRGTNTGELFF. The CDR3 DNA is TGTGCCAGCAGTCCTCCCAGGGGGACGAACACCGGGGAGCTGTTTTTT.

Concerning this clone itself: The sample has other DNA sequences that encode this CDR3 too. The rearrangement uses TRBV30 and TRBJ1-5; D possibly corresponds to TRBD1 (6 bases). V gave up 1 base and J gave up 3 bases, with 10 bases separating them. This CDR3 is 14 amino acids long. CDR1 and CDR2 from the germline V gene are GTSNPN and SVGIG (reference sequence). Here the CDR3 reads CAWSGTGSNQPQHF. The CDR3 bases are TGTGCCTGGAGTGGAACAGGGTCCAATCAGCCCCAGCATTTT.

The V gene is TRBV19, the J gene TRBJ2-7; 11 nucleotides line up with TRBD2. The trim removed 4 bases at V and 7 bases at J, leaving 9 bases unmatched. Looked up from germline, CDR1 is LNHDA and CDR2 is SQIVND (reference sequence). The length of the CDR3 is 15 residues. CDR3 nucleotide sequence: TGTGCCAGTAGTACCACTAGCGGGGGTATTGGAGAGCAGTACTTC. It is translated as CASSTTSGGIGEQYF.

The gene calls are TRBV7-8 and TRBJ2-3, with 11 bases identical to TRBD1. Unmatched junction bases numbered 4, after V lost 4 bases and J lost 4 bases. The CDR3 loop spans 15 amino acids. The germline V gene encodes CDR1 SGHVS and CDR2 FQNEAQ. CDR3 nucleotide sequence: TGTGCCAGCAGCTGGACAGGGGGCAATTCAGATACGCAGTATTTT. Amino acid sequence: CASSWTGGNSDTQYF.

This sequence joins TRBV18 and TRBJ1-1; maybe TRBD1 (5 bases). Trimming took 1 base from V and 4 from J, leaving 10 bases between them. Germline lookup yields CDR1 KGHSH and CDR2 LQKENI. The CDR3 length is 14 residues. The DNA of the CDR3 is TGTGCCAGCTCACCACGGGGCTTGGGCACTGAAGCTTTCTTT. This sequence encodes CASSPRGLGTEAFF.

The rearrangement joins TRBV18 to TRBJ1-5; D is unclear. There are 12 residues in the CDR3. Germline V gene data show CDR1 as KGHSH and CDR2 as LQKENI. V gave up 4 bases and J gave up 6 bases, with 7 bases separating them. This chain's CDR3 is CASSLGVQPQHF. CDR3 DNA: TGTGCCAGCTCACTGGGAGTTCAGCCCCAGCATTTT.

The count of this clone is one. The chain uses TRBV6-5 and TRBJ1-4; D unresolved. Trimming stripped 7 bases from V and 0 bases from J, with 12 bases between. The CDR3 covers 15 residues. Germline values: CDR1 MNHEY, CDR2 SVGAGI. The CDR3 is CASKREESTNEKLFF. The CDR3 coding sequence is TGTGCCAGCAAAAGGGAGGAATCAACTAATGAAAAACTGTTTTTT.

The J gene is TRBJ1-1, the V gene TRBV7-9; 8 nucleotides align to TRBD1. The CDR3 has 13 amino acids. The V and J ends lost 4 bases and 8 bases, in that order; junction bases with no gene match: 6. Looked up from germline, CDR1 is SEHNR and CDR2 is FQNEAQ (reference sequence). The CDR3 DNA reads TGTGCCAGCAGCTCACAGGGGGTGGTAGAAGCTTTCTTT. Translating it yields CASSSQGVVEAFF.

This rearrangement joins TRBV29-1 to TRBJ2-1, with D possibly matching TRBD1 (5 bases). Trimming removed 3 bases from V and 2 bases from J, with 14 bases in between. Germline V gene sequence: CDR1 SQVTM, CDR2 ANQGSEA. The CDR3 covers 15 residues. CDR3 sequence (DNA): TGCAGCGTTGACGGCCCAGGGTTACCCTACAATGAGCAGTTCTTC. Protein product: CSVDGPGLPYNEQFF.